This TCR beta chain stems from a study of T-cell memory formation after mild COVID-19. Via MiXCR, TCRdb re-called the 5' RACE reads, giving one row per CDR3 protein. Among 100,000 or so distinct CDR3 sequences listed, more than 9.5% were seen once. The sequenced material came from PBMCs or a T cell subset sorted from them (not recorded which). This clonotype was sampled from a man aged 18 to 29 who had mild COVID-19 (a few samples of this study predate the infection). Cell type and time point are not known.

The CDR3 region is CASSLGAGAYEQYF. The CDR3 nucleotides read TGTGCCAGCAGTTTAGGAGCGGGGGCCTACGAGCAGTACTTC. This chain links TRBV28 with TRBJ2-7, with 8 bases lining up with TRBD2. This CDR3 has 14 residues. Germline trimming cut 2 bases from V and 2 bases from J; bases unmatched to any gene: 2. Germline values: CDR1 MDHEN, CDR2 SYDVKM.